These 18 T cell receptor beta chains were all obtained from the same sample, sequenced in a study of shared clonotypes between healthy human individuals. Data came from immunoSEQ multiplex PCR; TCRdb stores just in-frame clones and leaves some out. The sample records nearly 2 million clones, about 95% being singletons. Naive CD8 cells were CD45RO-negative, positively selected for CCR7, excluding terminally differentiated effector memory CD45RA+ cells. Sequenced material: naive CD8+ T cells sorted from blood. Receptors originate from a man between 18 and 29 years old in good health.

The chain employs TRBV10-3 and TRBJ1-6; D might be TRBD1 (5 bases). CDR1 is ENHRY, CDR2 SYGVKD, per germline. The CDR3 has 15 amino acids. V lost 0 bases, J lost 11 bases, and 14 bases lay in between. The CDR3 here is CAISESEGLLTPLHF. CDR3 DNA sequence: TGTGCCATCAGTGAGTCGGAGGGGCTTTTGACACCCCTCCACTTT.

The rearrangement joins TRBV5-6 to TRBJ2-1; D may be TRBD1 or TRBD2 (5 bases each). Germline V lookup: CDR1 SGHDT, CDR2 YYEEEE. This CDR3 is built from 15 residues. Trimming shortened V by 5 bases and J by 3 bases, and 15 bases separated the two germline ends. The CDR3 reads CASRGRQDLYNEQFF. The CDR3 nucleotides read TGTGCCAGCAGGGGACGGCAGGATCTCTACAATGAGCAGTTCTTC.

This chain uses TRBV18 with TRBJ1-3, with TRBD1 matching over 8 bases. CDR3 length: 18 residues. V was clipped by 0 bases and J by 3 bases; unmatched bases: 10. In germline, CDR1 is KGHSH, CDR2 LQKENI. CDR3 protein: CASSPPGPARGLGNTIYF. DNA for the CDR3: TGTGCCAGCTCACCACCCGGACCTGCCAGGGGGCTTGGAAACACCATATATTTT.

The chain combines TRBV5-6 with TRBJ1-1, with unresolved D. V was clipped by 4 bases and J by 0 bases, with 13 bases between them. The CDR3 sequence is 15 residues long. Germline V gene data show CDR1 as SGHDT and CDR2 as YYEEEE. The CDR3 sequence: CASSAPDEMNTEAFF. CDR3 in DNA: TGTGCCAGCAGCGCACCGGACGAGATGAACACTGAAGCTTTCTTT.

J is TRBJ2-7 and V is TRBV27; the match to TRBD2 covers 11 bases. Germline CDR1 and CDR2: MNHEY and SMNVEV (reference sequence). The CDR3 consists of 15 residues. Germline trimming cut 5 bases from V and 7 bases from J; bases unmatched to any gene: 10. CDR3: CASSRTSGPVGEQYF. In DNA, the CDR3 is TGTGCCAGCAGTCGGACTAGCGGGCCTGTGGGAGAGCAGTACTTC.

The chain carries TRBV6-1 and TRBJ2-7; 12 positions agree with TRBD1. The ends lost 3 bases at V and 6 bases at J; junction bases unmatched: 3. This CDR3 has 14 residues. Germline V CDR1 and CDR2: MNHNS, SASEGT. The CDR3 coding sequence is TGTGCCAGCAGTGAGTTGGGACAGGGGGCCGAGCAGTACTTC. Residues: CASSELGQGAEQYF.

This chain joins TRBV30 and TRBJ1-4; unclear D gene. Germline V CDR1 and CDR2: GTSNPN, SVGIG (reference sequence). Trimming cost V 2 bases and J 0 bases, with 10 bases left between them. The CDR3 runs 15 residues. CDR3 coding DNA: TGTGCCTGGAGTATATCCCTTGCAACTAATGAAAAACTGTTTTTT. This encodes CAWSISLATNEKLFF.

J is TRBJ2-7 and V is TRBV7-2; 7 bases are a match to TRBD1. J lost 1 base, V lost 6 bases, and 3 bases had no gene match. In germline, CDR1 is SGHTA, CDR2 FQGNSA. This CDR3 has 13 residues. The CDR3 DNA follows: TGTGCCAGCAGTTCCAGGGGGTCCTACGAGCAGTACTTC. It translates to CASSSRGSYEQYF.

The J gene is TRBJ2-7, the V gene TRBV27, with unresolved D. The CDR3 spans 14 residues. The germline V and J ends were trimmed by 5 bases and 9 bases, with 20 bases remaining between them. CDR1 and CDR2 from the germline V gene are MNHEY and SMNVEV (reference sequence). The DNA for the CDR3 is TGTGCCAGCAGTCCGCTCCCACAAGAAAAGGGGCAGTACTTC. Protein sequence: CASSPLPQEKGQYF.

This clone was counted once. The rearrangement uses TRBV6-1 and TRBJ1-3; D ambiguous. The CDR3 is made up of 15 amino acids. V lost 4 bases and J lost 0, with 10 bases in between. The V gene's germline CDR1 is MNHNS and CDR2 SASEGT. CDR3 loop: CASSGDPGSGNTIYF. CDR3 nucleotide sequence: TGTGCCAGCAGTGGAGACCCCGGCTCTGGAAACACCATATATTTT.

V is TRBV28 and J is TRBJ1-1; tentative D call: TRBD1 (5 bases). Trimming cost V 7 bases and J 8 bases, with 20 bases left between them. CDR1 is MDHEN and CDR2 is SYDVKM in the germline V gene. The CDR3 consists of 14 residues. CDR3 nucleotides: TGTGCCAGCACCGTTTCGGGGGAGGGCAGGGAAGCTTTCTTT. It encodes CASTVSGEGREAFF.

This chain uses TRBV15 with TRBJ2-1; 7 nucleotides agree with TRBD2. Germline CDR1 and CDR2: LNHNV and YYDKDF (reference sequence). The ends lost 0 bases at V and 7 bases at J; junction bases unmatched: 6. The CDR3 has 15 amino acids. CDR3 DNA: TGTGCCACCAGCAGAGATTCTAGCGGCCAGAATGAGCAGTTCTTC. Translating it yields CATSRDSSGQNEQFF.

CDR3 region: CASSPGFEQYF. The DNA of the CDR3 is TGTGCCAGCAGCCCAGGGTTCGAGCAGTACTTC. The rearrangement joins TRBV6-6 to TRBJ2-7; a possible D gene is TRBD1 (5 bases). The germline V gene encodes CDR1 MNHNY and CDR2 SVGAGI (reference sequence). Trimming shortened V by 6 bases and J by 6 bases, and 9 bases separated the two germline ends. The CDR3 length is 11 residues.

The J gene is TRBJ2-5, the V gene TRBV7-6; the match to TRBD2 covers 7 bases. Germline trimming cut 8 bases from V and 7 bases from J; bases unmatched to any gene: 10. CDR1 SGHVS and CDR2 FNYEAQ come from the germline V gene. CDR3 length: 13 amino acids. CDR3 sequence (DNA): TGTGCCAGCGGCTATGGGGAGGGAGGGACCCAGTACTTC. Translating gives CASGYGEGGTQYF.

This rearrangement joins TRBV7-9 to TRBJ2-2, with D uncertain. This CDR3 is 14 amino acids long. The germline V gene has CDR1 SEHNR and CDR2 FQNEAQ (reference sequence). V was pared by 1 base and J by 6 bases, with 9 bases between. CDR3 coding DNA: TGTGCCAGCAGCTTAGATGGCCGGGCCGGGGAGCTGTTTTTT. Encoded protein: CASSLDGRAGELFF. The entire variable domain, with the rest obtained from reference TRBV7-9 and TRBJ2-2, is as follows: DTGVSQNPRHKITKRGQNVTFRCDPISEHNRLYWYRQTLGQGPEFLTYFQNEAQLEKSRLLSDRFSAERPKGSFSTLEIQRTEQGDSAMYLCASSLDGRAGELFFGEGSRLTVL.

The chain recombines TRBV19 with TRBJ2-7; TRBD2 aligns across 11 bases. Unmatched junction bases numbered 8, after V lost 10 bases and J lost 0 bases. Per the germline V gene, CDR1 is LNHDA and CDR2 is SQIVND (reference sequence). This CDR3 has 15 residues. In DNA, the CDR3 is TGTGCCACTTCGTTTCTAGCGGGGGGCTCCTACGAGCAGTACTTC. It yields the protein CATSFLAGGSYEQYF. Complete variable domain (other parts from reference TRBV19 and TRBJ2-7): DGGITQSPKYLFRKEGQNVTLSCEQNLNHDAMYWYRQDPGQGLRLIYYSQIVNDFQKGDIAEGYSVSREKKESFPLTVTSAQKNPTAFYLCATSFLAGGSYEQYFGPGTRLTVT.

The CDR3 DNA reads TGTGCCAGCAGTCCTTGGACAGGGGTCACTGAAGCTTTCTTT. Its translation: CASSPWTGVTEAFF. The chain is built from TRBV6-5 and TRBJ1-1; 9 bases match TRBD1. This CDR3 has 14 residues. The germline gives CDR1 MNHEY, CDR2 SVGAGI. V gave up 5 bases and J gave up 4 bases; unmatched junction bases: 5.

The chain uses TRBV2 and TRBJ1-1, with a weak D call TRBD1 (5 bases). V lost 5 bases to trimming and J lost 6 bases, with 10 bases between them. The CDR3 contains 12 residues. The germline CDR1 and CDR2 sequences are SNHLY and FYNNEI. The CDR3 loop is CASSLQEPEAFF. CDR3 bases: TGTGCCAGCAGTCTACAGGAGCCTGAAGCTTTCTTT.